This TCR beta chain was sequenced for a study of T cell clones after liver transplantation. Study as a whole: In this trial, immunosuppression withdrawal was attempted within 2 years of liver transplant. Blood was drawn pre-transplant, before withdrawal, and after full or failed withdrawal. TCRbeta sequencing after a pre-transplant mixed lymphocyte reaction identified graft-donor-reactive clones, later tracked in post-transplant blood.

This clone was counted at least ten times. The antigen remains undetermined. Regarding the study as a whole: These preliminary findings come from unstandardized post-transplant sampling times.

Clones were read by immunoSEQ multiplex PCR, and TCRdb kept only the in-frame ones, dropping some. Here the sample spans about 60,000 clones, about two thirds being singletons. The V segment lost 6 bases and the J segment 5 bases; nucleotides outside the gene matches: 4. The CDR3 is made up of 14 amino acids. Germline V lookup: CDR1 WNHNN, CDR2 SYGVQD (reference sequence). The material was CD4+ T cells from blood, obtained before liver transplant. The genes are TRBV10-1 and TRBJ1-6, with 7 nucleotides matching TRBD1. The sequence derives from a human donor who received a liver transplant. In DNA, the CDR3 is TGCGCCAGCAGCGTGGGACAGAATAATTCACCCCTCCACTTT. This sequence encodes CASSVGQNNSPLHF.